These 22 T cell receptor beta chains came from one sample sequenced in a study of T cell responses to AZD1222 COVID-19 vaccine. Libraries were prepared by immunoSEQ multiplex PCR; TCRdb keeps only in-frame clonotypes and omits some of them. Here the sample spans fewer than 200,000 clones, just under 90% being singletons. The sequencing here drew on peripheral blood, taken on day 0 of AZD1222 vaccination. The receptors derive from an adult in good health.

Notes on this clone: Other DNA sequences in the sample encode the same CDR3. The rearrangement joins TRBV6-1 to TRBJ1-5; maybe TRBD1 (6 bases). The V end was cut by 4 bases, the J end by 0 bases, with 13 bases between. CDR3 length equals 16 residues. Germline assignment: CDR1 MNHNS and CDR2 SASEGT. The CDR3 loop reads CASSAPGGYSNQPQHF. CDR3 nucleotide sequence: TGTGCCAGCAGTGCACCGGGGGGCTATAGCAATCAGCCCCAGCATTTT.

This clone was recorded a few times. This rearrangement joins TRBV18 to TRBJ1-2, with D maybe TRBD1 (6 bases). This CDR3 is 15 amino acids long. V was pared by 3 bases and J by 6 bases, with 17 bases between. Germline values: CDR1 KGHSH, CDR2 LQKENI. In DNA form, the CDR3 reads TGTGCCAGCTCACCGAATACCGGGGGCAGGGATGGCTACACCTTC. The encoded protein is CASSPNTGGRDGYTF. The whole variable domain, filled in from reference TRBV18 and TRBJ1-2, reads NAGVMQNPRHLVRRRGQEARLRCSPMKGHSHVYWYRQLPEEGLKFMVYLQKENIIDESGMPKERFSAEFPKEGPSILRIQQVVRGDSAAYFCASSPNTGGRDGYTFGSGTRLTVV.

The gene calls are TRBV5-1 and TRBJ1-6; TRBD1 matches at 7 bases. Germline CDR1 reads SGHRS; CDR2 reads YFSETQ. With V trimmed by 3 bases and J by 2 bases, 2 bases remained unmatched. The CDR3 has 15 amino acids. CDR3 bases: TGCGCCAGCAGCTCAGACAGGGCCTATAATTCACCCCTCCACTTT. Translation: CASSSDRAYNSPLHF.

The chain is built from TRBV30 and TRBJ1-2; TRBD1 is a possible D gene (5 bases). Germline CDR1 GTSNPN, CDR2 SVGIG (reference sequence). The CDR3 spans 14 residues. Between the trimmed V and J ends, which lost 0 bases and 5 bases, there was a span of 13 bases. The CDR3 reads CAWSVRGGLYGYTF. Here the CDR3 DNA reads TGTGCCTGGAGTGTACGGGGGGGTTTGTATGGCTACACCTTC. The full variable domain, with the rest looked up from reference TRBV30 and TRBJ1-2, is SQTIHQWPATLVQPVGSPLSLECTVEGTSNPNLYWYRQAAGRGLQLLFYSVGIGQISSEVPQNLSASRPQDRQFILSSKKLLLSDSGFYLCAWSVRGGLYGYTFGSGTRLTVV.

The chain couples TRBV3-1 (or the pseudogene TRBV3-2) to TRBJ1-6, with D hard to call. The CDR3 is 16 amino acids. The V end lost 5 bases, the J end lost 9 bases, and 20 bases lay between the germline ends. The germline V gene has CDR1 LGHDT and CDR2 YNNKEL (reference sequence). This chain's CDR3 is CASSYNPGSAVSPLHF. In nucleotides, the CDR3 is TGTGCCAGCAGCTATAATCCGGGTTCAGCGGTTTCACCCCTCCACTTT.

Turning to this clone: At one of its ends the junction is not consistent with the germline gene, which may arise from a read error. The chain links TRBV7-3 to TRBJ2-7, with 9 bases matching TRBD1. The CDR3 length is 12 residues. Germline V gene data show CDR1 as SGHTA and CDR2 as FQGTGA. In DNA form, the CDR3 reads TGTGCCAGCAGCTTAATGGGACAGGGTTTAAACTTC. This sequence encodes CASSLMGQGLNF.

The gene calls are TRBV2 and TRBJ1-1; the D gene is possibly TRBD1 (5 bases). Germline V gene lookup returns CDR1 SNHLY and CDR2 FYNNEI. The CDR3 length is 18 residues. Between the trimmed V and J ends, which lost 3 bases and 1 base, there was a span of 21 bases. The CDR3 DNA reads TGTGCCAGCAGTGAGGCGGGGGGTTGGGGGAAAGCGAACACTGAAGCTTTCTTT. This sequence encodes CASSEAGGWGKANTEAFF.

The rearrangement uses TRBV9 and TRBJ1-3; 8 nucleotides agree with TRBD1. Trimming cost V 4 bases and J 4 bases; bases outside gene matches: 13. CDR3 length: 17 amino acids. Germline V gene data show CDR1 as SGDLS and CDR2 as YYNGEE. The CDR3 is CASSPTLFRTGGNTIYF. The DNA for the CDR3 is TGTGCCAGCAGCCCGACCCTATTTCGGACAGGGGGAAACACCATATATTTT.

The V call is TRBV7-2, the J call TRBJ1-5; 9 bases are shared with TRBD1. The CDR3 is made up of 16 amino acids. Per germline, CDR1 SGHTA and CDR2 FQGNSA. Germline trimming cut 3 bases from V and 2 bases from J; bases unmatched to any gene: 5. The CDR3 DNA sequence: TGTGCCAGCAGCTTGGGACAGGGCCTACGCAATCAGCCCCAGCATTTT. Amino acid sequence: CASSLGQGLRNQPQHF.

The J gene is TRBJ1-1, the V gene TRBV28; 7 bases line up with TRBD1. With V trimmed by 4 bases and J by 5 bases, 4 bases remained unmatched. CDR1 MDHEN and CDR2 SYDVKM come from the germline V gene. The CDR3 loop spans 13 amino acids. This chain's CDR3 is CASSYRGKTEAFF. DNA for the CDR3: TGTGCCAGCAGTTACAGGGGAAAGACTGAAGCTTTCTTT.

This sequence joins TRBV7-9 and TRBJ2-1; D not resolved. The CDR3 length is 14 residues. Deletions cut 2 bases from V and 5 bases from J, with 10 bases between. CDR1 is SEHNR and CDR2 is FQNEAQ in the germline V gene (reference sequence). DNA of the CDR3: TGTGCCAGCAGCTTAATGGTGCGGCACAATGAGCAGTTCTTC. Protein sequence: CASSLMVRHNEQFF.

The chain employs TRBV4-3 and TRBJ1-4; the D gene is possibly TRBD1 (5 bases). CDR3 length equals 15 residues. Germline loops: CDR1 LGHNA, CDR2 YSLEER. The germline V and J ends were trimmed by 5 bases and 0 bases, with 10 bases remaining between them. CDR3 sequence reads: CASSTDRTTNEKLFF. In DNA form, the CDR3 reads TGCGCCAGCAGCACCGACAGAACAACTAATGAAAAACTGTTTTTT.

This chain joins TRBV28 and TRBJ1-2, with D tentatively TRBD1 (6 bases). This CDR3 has 13 amino acids. Trimming took off 8 bases at V and 4 bases at J, with 14 bases between the two ends. In germline, CDR1 is MDHEN, CDR2 SYDVKM. The DNA for the CDR3 is TGTGCCAGCTTAAAGGGGGTTGGCTATGGCTACACCTTC. It yields the protein CASLKGVGYGYTF.

The rearrangement joins TRBV18 to TRBJ1-2; D may be TRBD1 (6 bases). The germline V gene has CDR1 KGHSH and CDR2 LQKENI. Deletions cut 4 bases from V and 4 bases from J, with 19 bases between. The CDR3 contains 16 residues. CDR3: CASSRTWTAEPYGYTF. DNA of the CDR3: TGTGCCAGCTCACGCACTTGGACAGCTGAGCCCTATGGCTACACCTTC.

The chain couples TRBV7-3 to TRBJ1-5, with 7 bases aligning to TRBD1. The CDR3 is 14 amino acids. Germline trimming cut 6 bases from V and 0 bases from J; bases unmatched to any gene: 2. CDR1 and CDR2 from the germline V gene are SGHTA and FQGTGA. The CDR3 spells CASRGDSSNQPQHF. In nucleotides, the CDR3 is TGTGCCAGCAGGGGGGACAGTAGCAATCAGCCCCAGCATTTT.

The gene calls are TRBV4-2 and TRBJ2-2; D remains unclear. This CDR3 comprises 14 residues. The germline CDR1 and CDR2 sequences are LGHNA and YNFKEQ. The V and J ends lost 0 bases and 9 bases respectively, with 11 bases between them. The CDR3 coding sequence is TGTGCCAGCAGCCAAGAGGGTGTAGGGAGGGAGCTGTTTTTT. Protein sequence: CASSQEGVGRELFF.

The count of this clone is one. The genes are TRBV11-2 and TRBJ1-4; TRBD1 aligns across 11 bases. CDR3 length: 16 amino acids. CDR1 is SGHAT, CDR2 FQNNGV, per germline. After removal of 3 bases from V and 3 bases from J, the junction contained 3 bases not matched to a gene. CDR3 DNA: TGTGCCAGCAGCTTGGACAGGGGGCTTTCTAATGAAAAACTGTTTTTT. Its protein is CASSLDRGLSNEKLFF.

The sample holds one count of this clone. The chain links TRBV25-1 to TRBJ1-2; no firm D call. Germline V gene data show CDR1 as MGHDK and CDR2 as SYGVNS. Deletions cut 4 bases from V and 1 base from J, with 13 bases between. The CDR3 has 15 residues. This CDR3 reads CASSVSGIYNYGYTF. Written as DNA, the CDR3 is TGTGCCAGCAGTGTTTCCGGAATTTATAACTATGGCTACACCTTC.

The chain joins TRBV7-9 to TRBJ1-5; D not certain. This CDR3 is built from 17 residues. The V gene lost 4 bases and the J gene lost 0 bases, with 16 bases spanning the gap. Germline V gives CDR1 SEHNR, CDR2 FQNEAQ (reference sequence). The CDR3, as DNA: TGTGCCAGCAGCTCCCTCCTGTTTGGGGATAGCAATCAGCCCCAGCATTTT. Amino acids: CASSSLLFGDSNQPQHF.

This clone was counted a few times. The chain recombines TRBV28 with TRBJ2-7; D might be TRBD1 (6 bases). Germline CDR1 MDHEN, CDR2 SYDVKM. V lost 5 bases to trimming and J lost 0 bases, with 8 bases between them. CDR3 size: 13 residues. CDR3 protein: CASSGDNSYEQYF. Here the CDR3 DNA reads TGTGCCAGCAGTGGGGACAACTCCTACGAGCAGTACTTC.

The rearrangement uses TRBV5-1 and TRBJ1-2; D perhaps matches TRBD1 (5 bases). CDR3 length: 17 residues. V lost 0 bases and J 5 bases, leaving 20 bases between the germline ends. Germline V gene lookup returns CDR1 SGHRS and CDR2 YFSETQ. As DNA, the CDR3 is TGCGCCAGCAGCTTGGAGGGGCGAGGGTCTCTATTTTATGGCTACACCTTC. Amino acids: CASSLEGRGSLFYGYTF.

The DNA for the CDR3 is TGTGCCAGCAGTTACTCGGGGCCCCAGCAGGCCGACGAGCAGTACTTC. Encoded protein: CASSYSGPQQADEQYF. The V call is TRBV6-5, the J call TRBJ2-7; D is perhaps TRBD1 (5 bases). The CDR3 is made up of 16 amino acids. Germline V CDR1 and CDR2: MNHEY, SVGAGI. V was shortened by 0 bases and J by 5 bases, with 17 bases between the two germline ends.